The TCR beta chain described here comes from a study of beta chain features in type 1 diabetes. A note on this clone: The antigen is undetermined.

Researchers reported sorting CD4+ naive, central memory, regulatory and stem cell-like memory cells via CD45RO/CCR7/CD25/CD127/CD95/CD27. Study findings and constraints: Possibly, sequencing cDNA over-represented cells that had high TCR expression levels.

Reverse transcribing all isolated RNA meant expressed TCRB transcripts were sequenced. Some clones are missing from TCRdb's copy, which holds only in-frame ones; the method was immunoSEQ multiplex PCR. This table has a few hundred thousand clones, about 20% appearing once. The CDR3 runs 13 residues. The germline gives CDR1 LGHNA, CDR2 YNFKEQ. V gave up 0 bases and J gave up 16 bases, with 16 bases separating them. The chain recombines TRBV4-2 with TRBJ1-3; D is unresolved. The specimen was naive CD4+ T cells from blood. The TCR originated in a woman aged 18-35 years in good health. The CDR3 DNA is TGTGCCAGCAGCCAAGAGAGGCCGGGATGGTGGTATTTT. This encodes CASSQERPGWWYF.